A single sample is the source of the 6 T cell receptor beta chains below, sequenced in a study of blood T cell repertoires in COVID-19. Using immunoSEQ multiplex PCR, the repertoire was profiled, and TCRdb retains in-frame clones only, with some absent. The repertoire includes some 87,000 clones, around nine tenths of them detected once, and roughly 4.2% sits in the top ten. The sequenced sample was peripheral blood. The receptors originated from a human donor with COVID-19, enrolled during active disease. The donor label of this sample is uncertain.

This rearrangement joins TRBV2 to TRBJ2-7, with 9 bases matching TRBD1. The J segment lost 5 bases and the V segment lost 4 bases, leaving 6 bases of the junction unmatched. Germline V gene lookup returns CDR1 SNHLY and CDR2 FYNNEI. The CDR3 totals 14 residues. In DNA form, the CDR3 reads TGTGCCAGCAGTGGTAGGACAGGGGTCCACGAGCAGTACTTC. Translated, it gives CASSGRTGVHEQYF.

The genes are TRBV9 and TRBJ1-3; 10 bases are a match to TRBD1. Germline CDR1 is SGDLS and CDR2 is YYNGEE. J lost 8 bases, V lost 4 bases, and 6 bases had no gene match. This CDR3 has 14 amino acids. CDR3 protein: CASSIGTGDYTIYF. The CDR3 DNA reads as TGTGCCAGCAGCATCGGGACAGGGGATTACACCATATATTTT.

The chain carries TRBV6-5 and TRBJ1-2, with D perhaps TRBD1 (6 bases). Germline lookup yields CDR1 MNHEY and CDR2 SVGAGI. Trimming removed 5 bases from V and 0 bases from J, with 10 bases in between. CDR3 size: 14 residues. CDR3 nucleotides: TGTGCCAGCAGTCAACAGGGAGCTAACTATGGCTACACCTTC. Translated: CASSQQGANYGYTF.

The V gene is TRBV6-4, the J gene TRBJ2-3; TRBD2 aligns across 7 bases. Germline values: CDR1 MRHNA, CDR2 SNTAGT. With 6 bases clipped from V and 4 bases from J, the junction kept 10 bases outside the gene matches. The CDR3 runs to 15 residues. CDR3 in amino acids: CASSSGSGRADTQYF. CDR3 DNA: TGTGCCAGCAGCTCTGGTAGCGGGCGGGCAGATACGCAGTATTTT.

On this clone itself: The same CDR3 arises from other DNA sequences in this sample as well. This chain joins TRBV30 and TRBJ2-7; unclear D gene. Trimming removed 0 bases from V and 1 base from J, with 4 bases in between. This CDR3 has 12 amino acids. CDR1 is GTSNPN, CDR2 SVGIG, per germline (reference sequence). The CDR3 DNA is TGTGCCTGGAGTGTACTTTCCTACGAGCAGTACTTC. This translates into CAWSVLSYEQYF.

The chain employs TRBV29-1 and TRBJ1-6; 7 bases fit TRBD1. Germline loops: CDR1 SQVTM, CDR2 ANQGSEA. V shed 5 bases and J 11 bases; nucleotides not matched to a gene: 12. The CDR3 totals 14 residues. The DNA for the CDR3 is TGCAGCGTTCGGGTCACAGGGGCTATGACACCCCTCCACTTT. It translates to CSVRVTGAMTPLHF.